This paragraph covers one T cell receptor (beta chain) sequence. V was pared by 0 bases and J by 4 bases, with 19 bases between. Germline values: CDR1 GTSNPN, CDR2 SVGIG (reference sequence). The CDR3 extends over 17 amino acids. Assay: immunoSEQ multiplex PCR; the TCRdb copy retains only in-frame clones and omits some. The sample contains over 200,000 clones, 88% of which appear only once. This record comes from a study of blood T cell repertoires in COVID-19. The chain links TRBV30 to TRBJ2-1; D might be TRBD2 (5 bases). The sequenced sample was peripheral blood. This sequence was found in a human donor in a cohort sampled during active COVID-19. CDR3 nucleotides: TGTGCCTGGAGTGTACTAGGGAGCCCGTTCCCTTACAATGAGCAGTTCTTC. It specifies CAWSVLGSPFPYNEQFF.